Described below is a single TCR beta chain sequence and its context. TCRdb fed the 5' RACE reads into MiXCR, producing one record per CDR3 protein. The table lists 280,000 or so distinct CDR3 sequences, about 20% of them singletons. This entry is derived from a study of T-cell memory formation after mild COVID-19. The sample taken for sequencing was PBMCs or a T cell subset sorted from them (not recorded which). This clonotype was obtained from a man aged 18 to 29 who had mild COVID-19 (a few samples of this study predate the infection). Cell type and time point are not known.

CDR3 in DNA: TGTGCCAGCAGCTTGGAGGGGCGCTCAGATACGCAGTATTTT. It yields the protein CASSLEGRSDTQYF. The V and J genes are TRBV7-9 and TRBJ2-3, with D maybe TRBD2 (6 bases). Trimming took 3 bases from V and 4 from J, leaving 11 bases between them. CDR3 size: 14 residues. Per the germline V gene, CDR1 is SEHNR and CDR2 is FQNEAQ (reference sequence).